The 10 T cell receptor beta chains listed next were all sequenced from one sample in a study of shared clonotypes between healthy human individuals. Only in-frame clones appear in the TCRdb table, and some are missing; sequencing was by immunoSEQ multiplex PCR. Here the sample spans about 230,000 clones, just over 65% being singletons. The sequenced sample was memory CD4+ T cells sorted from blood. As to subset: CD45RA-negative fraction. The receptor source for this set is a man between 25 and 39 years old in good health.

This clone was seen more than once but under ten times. The CDR3 region has the DNA TGTGCCAGCAGCTCGCCCAAAGTCTCCCCAGATACGCAGTATTTT. The encoded protein is CASSSPKVSPDTQYF. The V and J genes are TRBV7-2 and TRBJ2-3; unclear D gene. The ends were cut back, 4 bases at V and 4 bases at J, with 15 bases in the middle. The CDR3 sequence is 15 residues long. CDR1 SGHTA and CDR2 FQGNSA come from the germline V gene. The full variable domain, in which reference TRBV7-2 and TRBJ2-3 provide the parts outside the CDR3, is GAGVSQSPSNKVTEKGKDVELRCDPISGHTALYWYRQSLGQGLEFLIYFQGNSAPDKSGLPSDRFSAERTGGSVSTLTIQRTQQEDSAVYLCASSSPKVSPDTQYFGPGTRLTVL.

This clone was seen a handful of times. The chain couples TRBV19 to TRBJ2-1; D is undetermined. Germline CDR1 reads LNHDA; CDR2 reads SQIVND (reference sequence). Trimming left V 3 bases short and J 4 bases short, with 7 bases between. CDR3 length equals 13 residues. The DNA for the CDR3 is TGTGCCAGTAGTATGGGTCGGTACAATGAGCAGTTCTTC. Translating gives CASSMGRYNEQFF.

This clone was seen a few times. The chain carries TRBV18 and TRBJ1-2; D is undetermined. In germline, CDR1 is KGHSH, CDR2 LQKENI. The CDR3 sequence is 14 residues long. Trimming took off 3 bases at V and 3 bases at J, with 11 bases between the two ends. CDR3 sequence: CASSPETEDYGYTF. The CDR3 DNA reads TGTGCCAGCTCACCCGAGACGGAGGACTATGGCTACACCTTC. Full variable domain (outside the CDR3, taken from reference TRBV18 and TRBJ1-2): NAGVMQNPRHLVRRRGQEARLRCSPMKGHSHVYWYRQLPEEGLKFMVYLQKENIIDESGMPKERFSAEFPKEGPSILRIQQVVRGDSAAYFCASSPETEDYGYTFGSGTRLTVV.

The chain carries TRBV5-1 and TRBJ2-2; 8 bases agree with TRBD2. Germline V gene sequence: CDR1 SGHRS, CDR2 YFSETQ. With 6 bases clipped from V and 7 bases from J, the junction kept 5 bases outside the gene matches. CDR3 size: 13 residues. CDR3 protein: CASKAGEGGELFF. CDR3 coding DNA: TGCGCCAGCAAAGCGGGAGAAGGCGGGGAGCTGTTTTTT.

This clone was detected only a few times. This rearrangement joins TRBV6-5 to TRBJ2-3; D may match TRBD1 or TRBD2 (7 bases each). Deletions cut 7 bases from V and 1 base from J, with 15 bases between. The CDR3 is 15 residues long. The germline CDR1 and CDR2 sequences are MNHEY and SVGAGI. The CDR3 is CASTLGGGGTDTQYF. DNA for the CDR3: TGTGCCAGCACCTTGGGAGGGGGCGGCACAGATACGCAGTATTTT.

CDR3 nucleotide sequence: TGTGCCAGCAGCTTAGTAGGAGTGTGGGAGCAGTACTTC. Protein sequence: CASSLVGVWEQYF. The gene calls are TRBV13 and TRBJ2-7; D gene unclear. The V end lost 1 base, the J end lost 7 bases, and 11 bases lay between the germline ends. CDR1 is PRHDT, CDR2 FYEKMQ, per germline (reference sequence). The CDR3 is made up of 13 amino acids.

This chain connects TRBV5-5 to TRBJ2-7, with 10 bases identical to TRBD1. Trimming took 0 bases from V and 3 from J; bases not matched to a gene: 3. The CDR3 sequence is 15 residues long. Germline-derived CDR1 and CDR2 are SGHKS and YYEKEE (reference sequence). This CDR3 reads CASSLAWDRGYEQYF. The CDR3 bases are TGTGCCAGCAGCTTGGCGTGGGACAGGGGCTACGAGCAGTACTTC. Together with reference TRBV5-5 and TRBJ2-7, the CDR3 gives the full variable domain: DAGVTQSPTHLIKTRGQQVTLRCSPISGHKSVSWYQQVLGQGPQFIFQYYEKEERGRGNFPDRFSARQFPNYSSELNVNALLLGDSALYLCASSLAWDRGYEQYFGPGTRLTVT.

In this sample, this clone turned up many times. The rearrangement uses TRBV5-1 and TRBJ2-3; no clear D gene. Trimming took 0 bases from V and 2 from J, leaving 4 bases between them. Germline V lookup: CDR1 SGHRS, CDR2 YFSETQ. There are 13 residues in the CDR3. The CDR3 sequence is CASSLAYTDTQYF. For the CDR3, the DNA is TGCGCCAGCAGCTTGGCCTACACAGATACGCAGTATTTT.

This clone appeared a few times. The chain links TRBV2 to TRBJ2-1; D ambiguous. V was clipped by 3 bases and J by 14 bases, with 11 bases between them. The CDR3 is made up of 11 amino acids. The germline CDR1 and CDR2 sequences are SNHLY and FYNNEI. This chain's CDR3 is CASSDLDSKFF. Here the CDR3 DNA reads TGTGCCAGCAGTGACCTCGACTCGAAGTTCTTC.

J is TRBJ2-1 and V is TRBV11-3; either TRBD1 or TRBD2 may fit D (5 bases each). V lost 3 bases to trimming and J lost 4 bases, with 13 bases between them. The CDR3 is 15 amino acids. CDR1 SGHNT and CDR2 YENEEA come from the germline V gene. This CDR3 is CASSFEGRVYNEQFF. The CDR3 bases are TGTGCCAGCAGCTTTGAGGGGCGAGTATACAATGAGCAGTTCTTC.